This entry lists 13 T cell receptor beta chains sequenced from one sample in a study of monozygotic twins with inflammatory bowel disease. TCRdb re-called the 5' RACE reads; one entry per CDR3 protein, DNA not given. The table lists 170,000 or so distinct CDR3 sequences. The sequenced material came from blood. The receptors originated from a human donor with ulcerative colitis or Crohn's disease, or a healthy co-twin of an affected twin (not recorded which).

This chain connects TRBV6-8 to TRBJ2-2; TCRdb's D call of TRBD1 is untestable without DNA. The germline gives CDR1 MNHGY, CDR2 SAAAGT. This CDR3 has 15 amino acids. This CDR3 reads CASTRGTANTGELFF.

This rearrangement joins TRBV7-9 to TRBJ1-4; the D call from TCRdb, TRBD1, cannot be confirmed without DNA. The germline gives CDR1 SEHNR, CDR2 FQNEAQ (reference sequence). The length of the CDR3 is 16 residues. CDR3 protein: CASSSSRDGRNEKLFF.

The gene calls are TRBV2 and TRBJ2-7. The germline V gene has CDR1 SNHLY and CDR2 FYNNEI. The CDR3 runs 13 residues. CDR3 in amino acids: CASSEVGVYEQYF.

CDR3: CASSFGTSGGETQYF. The chain joins TRBV5-1 to TRBJ2-5; TCRdb's D gene call, TRBD2, goes unchecked for lack of DNA. The CDR3 extends over 15 amino acids. Looked up from germline, CDR1 is SGHRS and CDR2 is YFSETQ.

CDR3 loop: CASSLGGFKGEQYF. The chain links TRBV28 to TRBJ2-7; TCRdb's D call, TRBD1, is unchecked because there is no DNA. CDR1 is MDHEN and CDR2 is SYDVKM in the germline V gene. The CDR3 contains 14 residues.

The rearrangement uses TRBV20-1 and TRBJ1-2. CDR1 DFQATT and CDR2 SNEGSKA come from the germline V gene (reference sequence). The CDR3 extends over 14 amino acids. The CDR3 loop reads CSAESISGFDGYTF.

This chain joins TRBV10-3 and TRBJ2-7; without DNA, the TCRdb call of TRBD1 cannot be checked. Germline-derived CDR1 and CDR2 are ENHRY and SYGVKD. CDR3 length equals 14 residues. The CDR3 loop is CAISPKGASYEQYF.

This chain connects TRBV20-1 to TRBJ2-1; TCRdb selects TRBD2, and the lack of DNA leaves this call unchecked. Germline V gene lookup returns CDR1 DFQATT and CDR2 SNEGSKA (reference sequence). The CDR3 is 13 amino acids. The CDR3 sequence: CSASGTTLNEQFF.

The rearrangement links TRBV12-3 or TRBV12-4 to TRBJ2-1; no DNA is available, so the TRBD2 call from TCRdb remains unchecked. The CDR3 covers 12 residues. CDR3 loop: CASGGGRNEQFF.

The chain combines TRBV7-6 with TRBJ1-1. The CDR3 contains 14 residues. Germline V gives CDR1 SGHVS, CDR2 FNYEAQ. CDR3 sequence reads: CASSLDNMNTEAFF.

The chain is built from TRBV27 and TRBJ2-4; TCRdb picks TRBD1, but there is no DNA to check that call. The CDR3 is 15 residues long. CDR1 MNHEY and CDR2 SMNVEV come from the germline V gene (reference sequence). The CDR3: CASSLVGGPENMQYF.

The chain links TRBV6-1 to TRBJ1-1; there is no DNA to check the TCRdb D call of TRBD1. CDR1 is MNHNS and CDR2 is SASEGT in the germline V gene. This CDR3 spans 14 amino acids. This CDR3 is CASRLTGGDTEAFF.

The chain has TRBV5-4 and TRBJ1-1; with no DNA, the TCRdb D assignment of TRBD1 cannot be verified. The CDR3 runs to 13 residues. CDR1 and CDR2 from the germline V gene are SGHNT and YYREEE (reference sequence). The CDR3 loop is CASSLEGLTEAFF.